The 24 T cell receptor beta chains presented below share a single source sample, sequenced in a study of molecular identifiers for immune sequencing clone quantification. TCRdb passed the PCR reads through MiXCR, listing each CDR3 protein once. The sample has under 600,000 distinct CDR3 sequences; roughly a fifth are singletons. The sample comprised naive CD8+ T cells from blood, with Jurkat cell RNA spiked in. The sample's subset: FACS-sorted CD8+CD4-CCR7+CD45RA+ naive T cells. The receptors shown here come from a human donor in good health. Some libraries in this study had Jurkat cell RNA spiked in.

The chain uses TRBV5-6 and TRBJ2-4; D is undetermined. The CDR3 is made up of 13 amino acids. V lost 3 bases and J 6 bases, leaving 10 bases between the germline ends. Looked up from germline, CDR1 is SGHDT and CDR2 is YYEEEE. Here the CDR3 DNA reads TGTGCCAGCAGCTCGGCGGACGCAAACATTCAGTACTTC. Its protein is CASSSADANIQYF. Full variable domain (missing parts from reference TRBV5-6 and TRBJ2-4): DAGVTQSPTHLIKTRGQQVTLRCSPKSGHDTVSWYQQALGQGPQFIFQYYEEEERQRGNFPDRFSGHQFPNYSSELNVNALLLGDSALYLCASSSADANIQYFGAGTRLSVL.

This clonotype turned up a few times. The junction does not match germline at one end; this may be a read error. The chain has TRBV5-1 and TRBJ2-6; 12 bases fit TRBD1. This CDR3 is built from 18 residues. Germline CDR1 is SGHRS and CDR2 is YFSETQ. This CDR3 reads CACSVGQGASSGANVLTF. CDR3 coding DNA: TGCGCCTGCAGCGTGGGACAGGGGGCAAGTTCTGGGGCCAACGTCCTGACTTTC.

The chain combines TRBV6-5 with TRBJ2-7; D gene unclear. CDR1 and CDR2 from the germline V gene are MNHEY and SVGAGI. V lost 0 bases and J 7 bases, leaving 19 bases between the germline ends. This CDR3 comprises 16 residues. The chain's CDR3 is CASSYSISKASWEQYF. The CDR3 DNA reads TGTGCCAGCAGTTACTCGATATCCAAGGCCAGCTGGGAGCAGTACTTC.

Many counts were recorded for this clonotype. The CDR3 DNA sequence: TGTGCCAGCAGCTTAGTCCCTAGCGGGGGGACAGATACGCAGTATTTT. As protein: CASSLVPSGGTDTQYF. The rearrangement joins TRBV7-9 to TRBJ2-3; 11 nucleotides match TRBD2. Germline CDR1 reads SEHNR; CDR2 reads FQNEAQ (reference sequence). J lost 3 bases, V lost 1 base, and 3 bases had no gene match. The length of the CDR3 is 16 residues.

This clonotype was seen more than once but under ten times. The chain couples TRBV27 to TRBJ2-7; 8 bases are shared with TRBD1. J gave up 4 bases and V 2 bases, and 7 bases lay outside the gene matches. The CDR3 has 15 residues. Germline V CDR1 and CDR2: MNHEY, SMNVEV (reference sequence). The CDR3 nucleotides read TGTGCCAGCAGTTTAGCGGTACAGGGGGGATACGAGCAGTACTTC. Protein product: CASSLAVQGGYEQYF.

This clonotype showed up just a few times. This chain uses TRBV13 with TRBJ2-2; TRBD2 matches at 8 bases. V shed 7 bases and J 6 bases; nucleotides not matched to a gene: 10. There are 15 residues in the CDR3. Per germline, CDR1 PRHDT and CDR2 FYEKMQ (reference sequence). The chain's CDR3 is CASTLHPGGAGELFF. CDR3 bases: TGTGCCAGCACACTCCACCCGGGGGGGGCCGGGGAGCTGTTTTTT.

This clonotype has more than one count but fewer than ten. This chain links TRBV6-5 with TRBJ2-3; the D is unclear. The CDR3 loop spans 10 amino acids. Germline V CDR1 and CDR2: MNHEY, SVGAGI. The germline V and J ends were trimmed by 10 bases and 4 bases, with 6 bases remaining between them. The CDR3 sequence is CAKHPDTQYF. DNA of the CDR3: TGTGCCAAACACCCAGATACGCAGTATTTT.

The chain couples TRBV6-2 or TRBV6-3 to TRBJ2-5; 7 bases are a match to TRBD1. V shed 5 bases, J shed 3 bases, and the junction held 9 bases outside the gene matches. This CDR3 is built from 15 residues. Germline V gene data show CDR1 as MNHEY and CDR2 as SVGEGT. The CDR3 DNA reads TGTGCCAGCAGTACACCACCGACAGGGAAAGAGACCCAGTACTTC. It translates to CASSTPPTGKETQYF.

This clonotype was picked up a small number of times. V is TRBV19 and J is TRBJ2-7, with D unresolved. The V end lost 3 bases, the J end lost 2 bases, and 20 bases lay between the germline ends. The CDR3 sequence is 17 residues long. Germline V gives CDR1 LNHDA, CDR2 SQIVND (reference sequence). This CDR3 is CASSISRGATSPYEQYF. In DNA form, the CDR3 reads TGTGCCAGTAGTATTTCCCGAGGAGCCACGAGTCCCTACGAGCAGTACTTC.

This clonotype was seen only a few times. The J gene is TRBJ2-7, the V gene TRBV4-3; TRBD1 is a possible D gene (6 bases). The CDR3 spans 15 residues. The V and J ends lost 0 bases and 2 bases respectively, with 11 bases between them. The germline CDR1 and CDR2 sequences are LGHNA and YSLEER. The DNA for the CDR3 is TGCGCCAGCAGCCAAGAGGTAGGGGGAACCTACGAGCAGTACTTC. Protein product: CASSQEVGGTYEQYF.

The V gene is TRBV12-3 or TRBV12-4, the J gene TRBJ2-1, with TRBD2 identical over 7 bases. The CDR3 loop spans 14 amino acids. V was pared by 3 bases and J by 15 bases, with 14 bases of the junction left unmatched. The CDR3 loop reads CASSFGAHTGGGFF. The CDR3 bases are TGTGCCAGCAGTTTTGGGGCCCACACAGGCGGGGGGTTCTTC.

Only a few counts were recorded for this clonotype. The chain carries TRBV27 and TRBJ2-3, with 10 bases aligning to TRBD1. The CDR3 is made up of 15 amino acids. V shed 6 bases, J shed 1 base, and the junction held 4 bases outside the gene matches. The germline CDR1 and CDR2 sequences are MNHEY and SMNVEV (reference sequence). The CDR3 here is CASRRQGAGTDTQYF. CDR3 nucleotides: TGTGCCAGCAGACGACAGGGGGCTGGCACAGATACGCAGTATTTT.

This clonotype was observed a few times. This sequence joins TRBV7-9 and TRBJ1-6, with unresolved D. Trimming pared 0 bases from V and 9 bases from J, leaving 3 bases between. CDR3 length equals 12 residues. The germline V gene has CDR1 SEHNR and CDR2 FQNEAQ (reference sequence). CDR3: CASSLARSPLHF. The CDR3 DNA reads as TGTGCCAGCAGCTTAGCTCGTTCACCCCTCCACTTT.

J is TRBJ1-3 and V is TRBV19; D perhaps matches TRBD1 (5 bases). Trimming left V 7 bases short and J 0 bases short, with 28 bases between. Germline loops: CDR1 LNHDA, CDR2 SQIVND (reference sequence). The CDR3 is made up of 20 amino acids. The CDR3 is CASIGAVSRGPIFSGNTIYF. In DNA form, the CDR3 reads TGTGCCAGTATCGGGGCAGTATCCCGGGGACCCATCTTCTCTGGAAACACCATATATTTT.

Points on this clonotype: A much larger clone sits a single nucleotide away, making a read error possible. The genes are TRBV10-2 and TRBJ1-6; D possibly corresponds to TRBD1 (5 bases). The CDR3 loop spans 13 amino acids. The V end was cut by 4 bases, the J end by 11 bases, with 12 bases between. Per the germline V gene, CDR1 is WSHSY and CDR2 is SAAADI. Written as DNA, the CDR3 is TGCGCCAGCAGTGTCGGGGGATCCCCACCCCTCCACTTT. This sequence encodes CASSVGGSPPLHF.

This clonotype has ten or more counts. This sequence joins TRBV4-3 and TRBJ1-2; 7 bases match TRBD1. Germline lookup yields CDR1 LGHNA and CDR2 YSLEER. The CDR3 runs to 15 residues. J gave up 1 base and V 4 bases, and 6 bases lay outside the gene matches. The CDR3 bases are TGCGCCAGCAGCCGAGAGACAGGGTATAACTATGGCTACACCTTC. Translated: CASSRETGYNYGYTF.

This clonotype was seen more than once but under ten times. The chain joins TRBV20-1 to TRBJ1-4; no clear D. Trimming pared 6 bases from V and 3 bases from J, leaving 17 bases between. The CDR3 totals 15 residues. CDR1 is DFQATT and CDR2 is SNEGSKA in the germline V gene (reference sequence). DNA for the CDR3: TGCAGTGCCAACCCAAAAGGATTTTCTAATGAAAAACTGTTTTTT. The encoded protein is CSANPKGFSNEKLFF.

This clonotype has a count of ten or more. The J gene is TRBJ2-5, the V gene TRBV10-3; 7 bases line up with TRBD1. From germline, CDR1 is ENHRY and CDR2 SYGVKD. Trimming removed 2 bases from V and 1 base from J; junction bases left unmatched: 4. This CDR3 comprises 15 residues. The CDR3 is CAISEEGQVQETQYF. CDR3 DNA sequence: TGTGCCATCAGTGAGGAAGGACAGGTCCAAGAGACCCAGTACTTC.

This clonotype was seen more than once but under ten times. The CDR3 loop reads CASSLAVGHHTGELFF. DNA of the CDR3: TGTGCCAGCAGCTTAGCGGTGGGACATCACACCGGGGAGCTGTTTTTT. V gene TRBV7-9 combines with J gene TRBJ2-2; tentatively, D is TRBD1 (6 bases). Per the germline V gene, CDR1 is SEHNR and CDR2 is FQNEAQ (reference sequence). The V end was cut by 0 bases, the J end by 3 bases, with 11 bases between. This CDR3 spans 16 amino acids.

This chain links TRBV29-1 with TRBJ1-2; D gene uncertain. The CDR3 is 15 residues long. Germline V lookup: CDR1 SQVTM, CDR2 ANQGSEA. With 5 bases removed from V and 1 base from J, the gap between germline ends came to 17 bases. CDR3 DNA sequence: TGCAGCGTTCCGGGCGGTTACCAGTTTAACTATGGCTACACCTTC. Its translation is CSVPGGYQFNYGYTF.

This sequence joins TRBV2 and TRBJ2-7; 9 bases fit TRBD1. Germline loops: CDR1 SNHLY, CDR2 FYNNEI. This CDR3 is built from 14 residues. J lost 3 bases, V lost 6 bases, and 6 bases had no gene match. The CDR3 protein is CASRETGGLYEQYF. In nucleotides, the CDR3 is TGTGCCAGCAGGGAGACAGGGGGACTCTACGAGCAGTACTTC.

For this clonotype: The final CDR3 position lacks the conserved phenylalanine or tryptophan, pointing to a likely read error. The chain has TRBV27 and TRBJ1-2; D perhaps matches TRBD1 (6 bases). This CDR3 region has 15 residues. Per germline, CDR1 MNHEY and CDR2 SMNVEV (reference sequence). Trimming left V 6 bases short and J 3 bases short, with 17 bases between. CDR3 protein: CASSESTGSHYGYTS. The CDR3 region has the DNA TGTGCCAGCAGCGAATCGACAGGTTCGCACTATGGCTACACCTCC.

V is TRBV5-1 and J is TRBJ2-6, with unresolved D. The V gene lost 0 bases and the J gene lost 0 bases, with 10 bases spanning the gap. Germline CDR1 and CDR2: SGHRS and YFSETQ. There are 17 residues in the CDR3. The CDR3 sequence: CASSLEPEPSGANVLTF. The CDR3 coding sequence is TGCGCCAGCAGCTTGGAACCAGAGCCCTCTGGGGCCAACGTCCTGACTTTC.

This clonotype was detected many times. V is TRBV28 and J is TRBJ2-3, with 10 positions matching TRBD2. CDR3 length equals 17 residues. Germline lookup yields CDR1 MDHEN and CDR2 SYDVKM. The J segment lost 4 bases and the V segment lost 5 bases, leaving 12 bases of the junction unmatched. The CDR3 loop reads CASSTHPLAGVPDTQYF. CDR3 in DNA: TGTGCCAGCAGTACACACCCCCTAGCGGGAGTTCCAGATACGCAGTATTTT. The entire variable domain, with the rest obtained from reference TRBV28 and TRBJ2-3, is as follows: DVKVTQSSRYLVKRTGEKVFLECVQDMDHENMFWYRQDPGLGLRLIYFSYDVKMKEKGDIPEGYSVSREKKERFSLILESASTNQTSMYLCASSTHPLAGVPDTQYFGPGTRLTVL.